The rows below give T cell receptor beta chains drawn from one sample of a study of blood T cell repertoires in COVID-19. Produced via immunoSEQ multiplex PCR; TCRdb's table is partial and in-frame only. The sample lists 75,000 to 85,000 clones, about 88% occurring once. The material sequenced was peripheral blood. These receptors were taken from a man between 60 and 70 years old with COVID-19, enrolled during active disease. The CDR3 runs from the conserved cysteine through the conserved F or W. A D gene is named only where the DNA matches it firmly. Rows give clone size only sometimes, using once, few, many, or a class for an expanded clone.

j_call: TRBJ1-5
v_call: TRBV5-1
clone_size: -
d_call: -
cdr3_nt: TGCGCCAGCAGCTGCCCCTCGACACTCCTTTATAGCAATCAGCCCCAGCATTTT
cdr3_aa: CASSCPSTLLYSNQPQHF

j_call: TRBJ2-1
v_call: TRBV28
clone_size: -
d_call: -
cdr3_nt: TGTGCCAGCAGACAAACAGGGAATGAGCAGTTCTTC
cdr3_aa: CASRQTGNEQFF

j_call: TRBJ1-2
v_call: TRBV28
clone_size: few
d_call: -
cdr3_nt: TGTGCCACCCTGGTGGGGGGAATTGATGGCTACACCTTC
cdr3_aa: CATLVGGIDGYTF

j_call: TRBJ2-1
v_call: TRBV7-9
clone_size: -
d_call: -
cdr3_nt: TGTGCCAGCAGCCACAACAGTGGGGGGTTGGAGTTCTTC
cdr3_aa: CASSHNSGGLEFF

j_call: TRBJ2-3
v_call: TRBV28
clone_size: -
d_call: -
cdr3_nt: TGTGCCAGCAGTTTAGCTCCCTATAGCGTAGATACGCAGTATTTT
cdr3_aa: CASSLAPYSVDTQYF

j_call: TRBJ2-5
v_call: TRBV18
clone_size: -
d_call: TRBD1
cdr3_nt: TGTGCCAGCTCACCACCGGACAGGGTTGTAGAGACCCAGTACTTC
cdr3_aa: CASSPPDRVVETQYF

j_call: TRBJ1-5
v_call: TRBV6-5
clone_size: -
d_call: -
cdr3_nt: TGTGCCAGCGGGTTTTTGGGGGGAGATCAGCCCCAGCATTTT
cdr3_aa: CASGFLGGDQPQHF

j_call: TRBJ1-3
v_call: TRBV2
clone_size: -
d_call: -
cdr3_nt: TGTGCCAGCAGTCTAGATTCGGGAGGGTCTGGAAACACCATATATTTT
cdr3_aa: CASSLDSGGSGNTIYF

j_call: TRBJ2-1
v_call: TRBV30
clone_size: -
d_call: TRBD2
cdr3_nt: TGTGCCTGGAGTGCCCCTTTTCGGGGGGGCAGGAATGAGCAGTTCTTC
cdr3_aa: CAWSAPFRGGRNEQFF

j_call: TRBJ2-7
v_call: TRBV18
clone_size: -
d_call: -
cdr3_nt: TGTGCCAGCTCACGCGGGTACGAGCAGTACTTC
cdr3_aa: CASSRGYEQYF

j_call: TRBJ2-3
v_call: TRBV7-2
clone_size: -
d_call: -
cdr3_nt: TGTGCCAGCAGCTTAGTGAGCGGTCCAGATACGCAGTATTTT
cdr3_aa: CASSLVSGPDTQYF

j_call: TRBJ2-5
v_call: TRBV2
clone_size: -
d_call: TRBD1
cdr3_nt: TGTGCCAGCACCTTTCAGGGGGACATTAAAGAGACCCAGTACTTC
cdr3_aa: CASTFQGDIKETQYF

j_call: TRBJ2-1
v_call: TRBV5-1
clone_size: -
d_call: TRBD1
cdr3_nt: TGCGCCAGCAGCTCGCAGGGGGTGGACAATGAGCAGTTCTTC
cdr3_aa: CASSSQGVDNEQFF

j_call: TRBJ1-2
v_call: TRBV10-2
clone_size: -
d_call: -
cdr3_nt: TGCGCCAGCATCGGTAACGTGAACTATGGCTACACCTTC
cdr3_aa: CASIGNVNYGYTF

j_call: TRBJ2-7
v_call: TRBV19
clone_size: -
d_call: -
cdr3_nt: TGTGCCAGTAGTCCTTCAGGGGCGCCCTACGAGCAGTACTTC
cdr3_aa: CASSPSGAPYEQYF

j_call: TRBJ2-7
v_call: TRBV7-9
clone_size: -
d_call: -
cdr3_nt: TGTGCCAGCACCCTCCAACAGGGTGGTCCACCCGAGCAGTACTTC
cdr3_aa: CASTLQQGGPPEQYF

j_call: TRBJ1-2
v_call: TRBV5-6
clone_size: -
d_call: TRBD1
cdr3_nt: TGTGCCAGCAGCTTCCAGGGGGGCTATGGCTACACCTTC
cdr3_aa: CASSFQGGYGYTF

j_call: TRBJ1-2
v_call: TRBV2
clone_size: -
d_call: -
cdr3_nt: TGTGCCAGCAGCTCGACGAGGCCCTATGGCTACACCTTC
cdr3_aa: CASSSTRPYGYTF

j_call: TRBJ1-2
v_call: TRBV6-5
clone_size: once
d_call: TRBD1
cdr3_nt: TGTGCCAGCAGCGGGACAGCGGGCCCGAGTGGCTACACCTTC
cdr3_aa: CASSGTAGPSGYTF

j_call: TRBJ1-6
v_call: TRBV27
clone_size: -
d_call: -
cdr3_nt: TGTGCCAGCAGTTTATCCGCCCTCGGAGGTTCACCCCTCCACTTT
cdr3_aa: CASSLSALGGSPLHF

j_call: TRBJ2-7
v_call: TRBV5-1
clone_size: -
d_call: -
cdr3_nt: TGCGCCAGCAGCAAGGACCAGGGGGGCCAGGGGTCCTACGAGCAGTACTTC
cdr3_aa: CASSKDQGGQGSYEQYF

j_call: TRBJ2-1
v_call: TRBV2
clone_size: -
d_call: TRBD2
cdr3_nt: TGTGCCAGCAGAACGGGACTAGCGGGAGGATCCTACAATGAGCAGTTCTTC
cdr3_aa: CASRTGLAGGSYNEQFF

j_call: TRBJ1-4
v_call: TRBV6-5
clone_size: few
d_call: TRBD1
cdr3_nt: TGTGCCAGCAGCCCCAGGGGGCAGGGTGAAAAACTGTTTTTT
cdr3_aa: CASSPRGQGEKLFF

j_call: TRBJ1-2
v_call: TRBV4-1
clone_size: -
d_call: -
cdr3_nt: TGCGCCAGCAGGGAGGTAACAGGGCCTGCCAAGGGCTACACCTTC
cdr3_aa: CASREVTGPAKGYTF

j_call: TRBJ1-1
v_call: TRBV7-9
clone_size: -
d_call: -
cdr3_nt: TGTGCCAGCAGCCGCCTCGGCGGGGGGGAAGCTTTCTTT
cdr3_aa: CASSRLGGGEAFF

j_call: TRBJ2-5
v_call: TRBV19
clone_size: -
d_call: TRBD1
cdr3_nt: TGTGCCAGTAGTATTCAGGACAGGGGTACGACCCAGTACTTC
cdr3_aa: CASSIQDRGTTQYF

j_call: TRBJ1-5
v_call: TRBV18
clone_size: -
d_call: -
cdr3_nt: TGTGCCAGCTCACGGCAGAACAATCAGCCCCAGCATTTT
cdr3_aa: CASSRQNNQPQHF

j_call: TRBJ1-4
v_call: TRBV4-1
clone_size: -
d_call: -
cdr3_nt: TGCGCCAGCAGCCAAGTCGAGGGTAATGAAAAACTGTTTTTT
cdr3_aa: CASSQVEGNEKLFF

j_call: TRBJ1-1
v_call: TRBV5-6
clone_size: -
d_call: -
cdr3_nt: TGTGCCAGCAGCTTGGGGATAACAGGTAAAGAAGCTTTCTTT
cdr3_aa: CASSLGITGKEAFF